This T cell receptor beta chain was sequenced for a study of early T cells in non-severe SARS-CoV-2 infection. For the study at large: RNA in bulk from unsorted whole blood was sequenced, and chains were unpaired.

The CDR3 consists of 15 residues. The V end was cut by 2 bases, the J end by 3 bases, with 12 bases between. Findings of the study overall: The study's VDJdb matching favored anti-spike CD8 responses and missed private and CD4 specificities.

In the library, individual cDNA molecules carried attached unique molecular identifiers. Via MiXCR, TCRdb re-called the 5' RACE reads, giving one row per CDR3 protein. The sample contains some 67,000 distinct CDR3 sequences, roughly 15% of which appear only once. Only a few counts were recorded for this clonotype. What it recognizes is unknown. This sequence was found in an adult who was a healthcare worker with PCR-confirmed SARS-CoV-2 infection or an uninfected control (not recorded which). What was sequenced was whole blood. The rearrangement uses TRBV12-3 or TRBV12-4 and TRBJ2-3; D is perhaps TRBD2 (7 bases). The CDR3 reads CASSLRGGETDTQYF. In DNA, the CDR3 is TGTGCCAGCAGTTTAAGGGGGGGCGAGACAGATACGCAGTATTTT.